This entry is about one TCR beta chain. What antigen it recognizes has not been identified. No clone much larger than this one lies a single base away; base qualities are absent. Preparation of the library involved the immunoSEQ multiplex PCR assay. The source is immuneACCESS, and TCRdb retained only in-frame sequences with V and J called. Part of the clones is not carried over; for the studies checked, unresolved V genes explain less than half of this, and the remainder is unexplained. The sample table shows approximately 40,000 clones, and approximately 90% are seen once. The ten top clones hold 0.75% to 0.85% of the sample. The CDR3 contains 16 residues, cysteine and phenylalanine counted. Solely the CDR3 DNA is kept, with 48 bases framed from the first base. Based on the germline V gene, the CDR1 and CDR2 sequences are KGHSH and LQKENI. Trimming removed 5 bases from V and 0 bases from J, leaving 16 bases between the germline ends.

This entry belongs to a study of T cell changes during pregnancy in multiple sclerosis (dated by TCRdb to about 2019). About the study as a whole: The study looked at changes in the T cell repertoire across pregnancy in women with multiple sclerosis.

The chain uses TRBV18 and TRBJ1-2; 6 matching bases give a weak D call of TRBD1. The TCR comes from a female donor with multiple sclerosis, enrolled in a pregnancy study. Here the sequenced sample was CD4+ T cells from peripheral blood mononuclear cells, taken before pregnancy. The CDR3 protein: CASSALRDKANYGYTF. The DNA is TGTGCCAGCTCAGCGCTCCGGGACAAAGCTAACTATGGCTACACCTTC. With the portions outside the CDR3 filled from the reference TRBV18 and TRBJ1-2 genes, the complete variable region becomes NAGVMQNPRHLVRRRGQEARLRCSPMKGHSHVYWYRQLPEEGLKFMVYLQKENIIDESGMPKERFSAEFPKEGPSILRIQQVVRGDSAAYFCASSALRDKANYGYTFGSGTRLTVV.